The following is a T cell receptor beta chain sequence with its context. Its target is unknown. The sample comes from a study of cytomegalovirus exposure and HLA in healthy donors. Broader study findings: Reports state that TCR beta sequences accurately predicted most subjects' HLA-A and HLA-B alleles. Researchers reported that three CMV-associated chains were confirmed in vitro as CMV antigen-specific.

The PCR ran on 60 Vbeta and 13 Jbeta primers. Some clones are missing from TCRdb's copy, which holds only in-frame ones; the method was immunoSEQ multiplex PCR. The table has 93,000 or so clones, approximately 72% seen once. The germline V gene has CDR1 KGHSH and CDR2 LQKENI. The CDR3 has 15 amino acids. V dropped 6 bases and J dropped 0 bases, with 15 bases sitting between them. The V and J genes are TRBV18 and TRBJ2-7; maybe TRBD2 (5 bases). The sequence came from a woman aged 45-65 years in good health and CMV-seronegative. Material: PBMCs. The CDR3 nucleotides read TGTGCCAGCTCCTCACGGGGATTGGGCTCCTACGAGCAGTACTTC. Translated: CASSSRGLGSYEQYF.